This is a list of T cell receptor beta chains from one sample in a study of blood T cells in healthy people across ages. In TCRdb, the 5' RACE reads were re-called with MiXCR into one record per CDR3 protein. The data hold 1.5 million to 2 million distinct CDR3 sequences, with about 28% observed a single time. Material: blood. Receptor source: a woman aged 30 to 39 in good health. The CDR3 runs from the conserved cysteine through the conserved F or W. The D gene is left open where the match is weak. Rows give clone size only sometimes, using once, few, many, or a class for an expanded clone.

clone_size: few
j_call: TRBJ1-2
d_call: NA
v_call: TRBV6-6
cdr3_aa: CASSYVQGDYGYTF
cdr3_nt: TGTGCCAGCAGTTACGTACAGGGTGACTATGGCTACACCTTC

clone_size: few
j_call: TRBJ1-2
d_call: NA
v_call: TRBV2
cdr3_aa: CASTQRPTEPGGYTF
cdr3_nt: TGTGCCAGCACTCAACGCCCCACGGAGCCCGGGGGCTACACCTTC

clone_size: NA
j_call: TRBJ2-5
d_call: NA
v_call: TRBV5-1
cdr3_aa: CASSLMRVGETQYF
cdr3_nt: TGCGCCAGCAGCTTGATGAGAGTAGGGGAGACCCAGTACTTC

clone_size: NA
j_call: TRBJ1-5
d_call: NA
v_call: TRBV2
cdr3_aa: CASSEARGPGGLQGPINQPQHF
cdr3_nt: TGTGCCAGCAGTGAAGCGCGAGGCCCGGGGGGGCTTCAGGGGCCAATCAATCAGCCCCAGCATTTT

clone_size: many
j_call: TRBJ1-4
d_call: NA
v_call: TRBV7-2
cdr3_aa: CASSLGGGNEKLFF
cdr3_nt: TGTGCCAGCAGCCTAGGAGGGGGAAATGAAAAACTGTTTTTT

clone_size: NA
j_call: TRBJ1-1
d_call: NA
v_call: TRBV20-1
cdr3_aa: CSARGWGEAFF
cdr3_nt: TGCAGTGCTAGGGGCTGGGGAGAAGCTTTCTTT

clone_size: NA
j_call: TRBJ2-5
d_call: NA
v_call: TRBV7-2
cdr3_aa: CASSLSIRQGETQYF
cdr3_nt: TGTGCCAGCAGCTTATCAATCCGGCAGGGGGAGACCCAGTACTTC

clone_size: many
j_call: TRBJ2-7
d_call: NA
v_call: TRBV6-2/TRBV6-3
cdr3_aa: CASSYVLQGTEQYF
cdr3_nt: TGTGCCAGCAGTTACGTGCTCCAGGGGACCGAGCAGTACTTC

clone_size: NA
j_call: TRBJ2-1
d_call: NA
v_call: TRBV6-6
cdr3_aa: CASSYGISYNEQFF
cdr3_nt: TGTGCCAGCAGTTACGGCATTTCCTACAATGAGCAGTTCTTC

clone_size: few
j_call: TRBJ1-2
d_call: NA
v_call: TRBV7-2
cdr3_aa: CASSLWQGNYGYTF
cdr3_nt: TGTGCCAGCAGCTTATGGCAGGGTAACTATGGCTACACCTTC

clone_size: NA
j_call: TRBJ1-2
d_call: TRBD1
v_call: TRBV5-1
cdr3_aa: CASSLRTGGDGYTF
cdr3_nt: TGCGCCAGCAGCTTAAGGACAGGGGGGGATGGCTACACCTTC

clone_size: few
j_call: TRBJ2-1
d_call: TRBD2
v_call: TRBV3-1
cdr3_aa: CAGSQAAGLAGNEQFF
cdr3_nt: TGTGCCGGCAGCCAAGCCGCGGGACTAGCAGGGAATGAGCAGTTCTTC

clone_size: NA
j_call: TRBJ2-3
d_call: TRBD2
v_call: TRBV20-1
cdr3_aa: CSAREPAGAYTDTQYF
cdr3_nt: TGCAGTGCTAGAGAACCAGCGGGGGCCTACACAGATACGCAGTATTTT

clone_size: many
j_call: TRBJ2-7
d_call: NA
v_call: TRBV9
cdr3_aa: CASSPRTVLRDEQYF
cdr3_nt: TGTGCCAGCAGCCCACGGACAGTGTTGAGGGACGAGCAGTACTTC

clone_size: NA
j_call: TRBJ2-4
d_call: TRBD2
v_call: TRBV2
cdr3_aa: CASSASGRADIQYF
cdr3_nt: TGTGCCAGCAGTGCTAGCGGGAGAGCGGACATTCAGTACTTC

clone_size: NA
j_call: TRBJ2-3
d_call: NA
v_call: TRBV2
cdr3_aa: CASSQQGTSTDTQYF
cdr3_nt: TGTGCCAGCAGCCAACAGGGTACTAGCACAGATACGCAGTATTTT

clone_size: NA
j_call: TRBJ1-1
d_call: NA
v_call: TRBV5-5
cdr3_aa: CASSLGQGNMNTEAFF
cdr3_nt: TGTGCCAGCAGCTTGGGGCAGGGCAATATGAACACTGAAGCTTTCTTT

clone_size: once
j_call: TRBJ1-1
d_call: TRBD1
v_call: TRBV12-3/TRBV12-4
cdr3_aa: CASRQDRVWSTNTEAFF
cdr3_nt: TGTGCCAGCAGACAAGACAGGGTGTGGAGTACGAACACTGAAGCTTTCTTT

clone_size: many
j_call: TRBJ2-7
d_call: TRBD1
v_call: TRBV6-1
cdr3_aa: CASSFRDRGREQYF
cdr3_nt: TGTGCCAGCAGTTTCCGGGACAGGGGTCGGGAGCAGTACTTC

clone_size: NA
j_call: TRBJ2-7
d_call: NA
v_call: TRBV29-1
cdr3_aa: CSASHGSYGQYF
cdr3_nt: TGCAGCGCCTCTCACGGGTCCTACGGGCAGTACTTC

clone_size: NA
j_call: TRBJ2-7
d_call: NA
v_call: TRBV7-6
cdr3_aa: CASSFQAAPTYEQYF
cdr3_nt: TGTGCCAGCAGCTTCCAAGCGGCACCCACCTACGAGCAGTACTTC

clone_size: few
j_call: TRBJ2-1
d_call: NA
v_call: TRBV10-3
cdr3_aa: CAISDISFSPYNEQFF
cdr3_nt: TGTGCCATCAGTGATATCAGTTTCAGCCCCTACAATGAGCAGTTCTTC

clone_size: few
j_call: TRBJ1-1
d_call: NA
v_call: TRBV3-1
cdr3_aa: CASSQAWRGDTEAFF
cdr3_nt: TGTGCCAGCAGCCAAGCTTGGAGGGGAGACACTGAAGCTTTCTTT

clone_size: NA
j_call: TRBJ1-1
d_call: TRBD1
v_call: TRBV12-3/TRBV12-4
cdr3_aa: CASSPRLDRRNTEAFF
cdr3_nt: TGTGCCAGCAGTCCAAGGTTGGACAGGAGGAACACTGAAGCTTTCTTT

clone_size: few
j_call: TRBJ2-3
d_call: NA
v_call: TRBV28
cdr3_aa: CASSSDPPGPDTDTQYF
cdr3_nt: TGTGCCAGCAGTTCAGATCCGCCCGGACCGGACACAGATACGCAGTATTTT

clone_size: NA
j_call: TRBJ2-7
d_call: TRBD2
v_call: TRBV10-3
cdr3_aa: CAISGTSTSYEQYF
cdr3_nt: TGTGCCATCAGCGGGACTAGCACCTCCTACGAGCAGTACTTC

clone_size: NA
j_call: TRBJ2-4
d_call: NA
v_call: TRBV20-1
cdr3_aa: CSASLARDEQYF
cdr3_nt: TGCAGTGCTAGTCTAGCGCGGGATGAGCAGTACTTC

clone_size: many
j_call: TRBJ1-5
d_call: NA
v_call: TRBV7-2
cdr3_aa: CASSSQPDSGQPQHF
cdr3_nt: TGTGCCAGCAGCTCACAGCCTGATTCGGGGCAGCCCCAGCATTTT

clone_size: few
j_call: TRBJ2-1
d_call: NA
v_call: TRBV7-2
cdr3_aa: CASSSLVLGQNEQFF
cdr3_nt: TGTGCCAGCAGCTCCCTTGTTCTCGGTCAGAATGAGCAGTTCTTC

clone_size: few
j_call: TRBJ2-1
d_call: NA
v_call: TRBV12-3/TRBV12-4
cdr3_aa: CASRLGSGFDNEQFF
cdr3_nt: TGTGCCAGCAGGTTGGGGTCGGGGTTCGACAATGAGCAGTTCTTC

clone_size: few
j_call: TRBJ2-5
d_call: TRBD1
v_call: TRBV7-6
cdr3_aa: CASAWVDRDQETQYF
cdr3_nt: TGTGCCTCAGCATGGGTTGACAGGGACCAAGAGACCCAGTACTTC

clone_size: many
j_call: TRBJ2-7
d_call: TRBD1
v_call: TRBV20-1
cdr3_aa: CSAPISDRSSYEQYF
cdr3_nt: TGCAGTGCTCCTATATCGGACAGGAGCTCCTACGAGCAGTACTTC

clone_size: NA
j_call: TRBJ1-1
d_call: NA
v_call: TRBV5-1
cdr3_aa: CASSLGQLRGNTEAFF
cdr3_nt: TGCGCCAGCAGCTTAGGACAGCTAAGGGGGAACACTGAAGCTTTCTTT

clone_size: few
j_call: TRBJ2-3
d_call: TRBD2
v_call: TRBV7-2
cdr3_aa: CASWAGLAGADTQYF
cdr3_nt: TGTGCCAGCTGGGCGGGACTAGCGGGAGCAGATACGCAGTATTTT

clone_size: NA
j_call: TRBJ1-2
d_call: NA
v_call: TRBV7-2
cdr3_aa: CAGSPGGVGGYTF
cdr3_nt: TGTGCCGGCAGCCCCGGCGGGGTAGGTGGCTACACCTTC

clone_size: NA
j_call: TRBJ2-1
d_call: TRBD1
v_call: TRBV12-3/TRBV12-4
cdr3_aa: CASSFEQGRSYNEQFF
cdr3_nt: TGTGCCAGCAGTTTTGAACAGGGGCGATCCTACAATGAGCAGTTCTTC

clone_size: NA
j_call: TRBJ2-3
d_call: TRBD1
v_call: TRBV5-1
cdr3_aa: CASSFRDRGPADTQYF
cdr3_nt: TGCGCCAGCAGCTTCCGGGACAGGGGGCCCGCAGATACGCAGTATTTT

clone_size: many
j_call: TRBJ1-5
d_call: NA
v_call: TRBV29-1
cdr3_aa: CSVVVAEPSNQPQHF
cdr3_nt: TGCAGCGTTGTGGTGGCAGAACCTAGCAATCAGCCCCAGCATTTT

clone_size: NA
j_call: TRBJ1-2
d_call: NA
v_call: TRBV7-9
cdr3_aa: CASSPGGPVTNYGYTF
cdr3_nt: TGTGCCAGCAGCCCTGGCGGTCCGGTTACTAACTATGGCTACACCTTC

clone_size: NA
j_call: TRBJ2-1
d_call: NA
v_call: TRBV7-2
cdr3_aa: CASSLNREEQFF
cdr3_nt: TGTGCCAGCAGTTTAAACAGGGAAGAGCAGTTCTTC

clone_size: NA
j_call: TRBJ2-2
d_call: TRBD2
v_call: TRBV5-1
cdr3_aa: CASKGTSGSTGELFF
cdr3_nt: TGCGCCAGCAAAGGGACTAGCGGGAGTACCGGGGAGCTGTTTTTT

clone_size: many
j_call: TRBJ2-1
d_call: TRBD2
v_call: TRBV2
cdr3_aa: CASSLRVAGGQRLEQFF
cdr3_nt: TGTGCCAGCAGCCTCCGGGTAGCGGGGGGACAAAGGCTTGAGCAGTTCTTC

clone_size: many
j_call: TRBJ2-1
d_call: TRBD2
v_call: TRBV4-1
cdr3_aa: CASSPGTGGRNEQFF
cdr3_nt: TGCGCCAGCAGCCCTGGAACGGGGGGGCGGAATGAGCAGTTCTTC

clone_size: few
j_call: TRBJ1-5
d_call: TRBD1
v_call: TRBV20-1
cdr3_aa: CSARAQGAAQPQHF
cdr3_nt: TGCAGTGCTAGAGCCCAGGGGGCTGCTCAGCCCCAGCATTTT

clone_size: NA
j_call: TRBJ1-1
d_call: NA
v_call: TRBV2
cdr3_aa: CASRDLTGAAAFF
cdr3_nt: TGTGCCAGCAGGGATCTAACGGGGGCAGCGGCTTTCTTT

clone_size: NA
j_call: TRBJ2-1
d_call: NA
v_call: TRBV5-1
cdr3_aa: CASSPLSGRANNEQFF
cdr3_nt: TGCGCCAGCAGCCCCCTGAGTGGCAGGGCGAACAATGAGCAGTTCTTC

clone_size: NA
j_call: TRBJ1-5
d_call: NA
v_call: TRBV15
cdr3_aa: CVTSRDLGVSQPQHF
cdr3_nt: TGTGTCACCAGCAGAGATCTGGGGGTCTCTCAGCCCCAGCATTTT

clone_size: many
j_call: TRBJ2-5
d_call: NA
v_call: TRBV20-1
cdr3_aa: CSAPPSGLQETQYF
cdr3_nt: TGCAGTGCTCCCCCCTCGGGACTTCAAGAGACCCAGTACTTC

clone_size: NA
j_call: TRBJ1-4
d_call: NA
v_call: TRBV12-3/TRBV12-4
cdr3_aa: CASSARRAAEKLFF
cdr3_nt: TGTGCCAGCAGTGCCCGGAGGGCGGCGGAAAAACTGTTTTTT

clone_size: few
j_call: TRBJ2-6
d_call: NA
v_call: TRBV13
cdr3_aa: CASSLTGPLSGANVLTF
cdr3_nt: TGTGCCAGCAGCTTAACGGGGCCACTCTCTGGGGCCAACGTCCTGACTTTC

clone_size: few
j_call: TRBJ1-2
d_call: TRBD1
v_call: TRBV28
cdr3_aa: CASIQLDRDGGYTF
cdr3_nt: TGTGCCAGCATCCAACTGGACAGGGACGGAGGCTACACCTTC

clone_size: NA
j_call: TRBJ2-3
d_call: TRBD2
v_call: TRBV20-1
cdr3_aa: CSAGGGGADTQYF
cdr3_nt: TGCAGTGCGGGAGGCGGGGGGGCAGATACGCAGTATTTT

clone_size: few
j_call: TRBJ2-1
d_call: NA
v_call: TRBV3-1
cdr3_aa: CASSQYSDVSGNEQFF
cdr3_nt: TGTGCCAGCAGCCAGTATAGTGATGTATCCGGGAATGAGCAGTTCTTC

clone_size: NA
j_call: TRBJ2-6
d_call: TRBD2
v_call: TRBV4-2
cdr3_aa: CASSQVALAGLSGANVLTF
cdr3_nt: TGTGCCAGCAGCCAAGTGGCACTAGCGGGGCTCTCTGGGGCCAACGTCCTGACTTTC

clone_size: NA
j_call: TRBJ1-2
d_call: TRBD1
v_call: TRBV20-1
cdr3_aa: CGARVQGAVQGYTF
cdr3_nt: TGCGGTGCTAGAGTACAGGGGGCCGTGCAGGGCTACACCTTC